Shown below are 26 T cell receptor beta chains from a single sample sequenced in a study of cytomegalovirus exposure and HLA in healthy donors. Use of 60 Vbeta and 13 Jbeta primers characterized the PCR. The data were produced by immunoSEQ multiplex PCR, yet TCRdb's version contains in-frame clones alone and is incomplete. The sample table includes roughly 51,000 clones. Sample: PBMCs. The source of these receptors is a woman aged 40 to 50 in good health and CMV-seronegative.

Here the CDR3 DNA reads TGTGCCAGCAGCTTTAGGGGCGGCTCTGGGGCCAACGTCCTGACTTTC. Its protein product is CASSFRGGSGANVLTF. This chain uses TRBV7-8 with TRBJ2-6; D is perhaps TRBD1 (5 bases). Germline V gene lookup returns CDR1 SGHVS and CDR2 FQNEAQ. The CDR3 totals 16 residues. The ends were cut back, 3 bases at V and 0 bases at J, with 9 bases in the middle.

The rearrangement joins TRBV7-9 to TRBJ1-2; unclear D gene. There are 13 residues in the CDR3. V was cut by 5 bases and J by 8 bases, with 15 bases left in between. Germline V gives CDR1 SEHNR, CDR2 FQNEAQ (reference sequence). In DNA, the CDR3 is TGTGCCAGCAGCAGTCATCCAGAGGGAGGCTACACCTTC. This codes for CASSSHPEGGYTF.

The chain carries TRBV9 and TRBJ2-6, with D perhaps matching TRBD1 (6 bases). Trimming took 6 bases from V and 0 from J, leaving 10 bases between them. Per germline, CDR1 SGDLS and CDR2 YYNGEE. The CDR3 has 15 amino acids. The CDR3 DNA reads TGTGCCAGCACGTACAGGGACTCTGGGGCCAACGTCCTGACTTTC. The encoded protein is CASTYRDSGANVLTF.

This chain's CDR3 is CASSVGADNTEAFF. The CDR3 region has the DNA TGTGCCAGCAGCGTAGGGGCAGATAACACTGAAGCTTTCTTT. The V call is TRBV9, the J call TRBJ1-1; D is unresolved. Looked up from germline, CDR1 is SGDLS and CDR2 is YYNGEE. The CDR3 contains 14 residues. V gave up 0 bases and J gave up 2 bases, with 8 bases separating them.

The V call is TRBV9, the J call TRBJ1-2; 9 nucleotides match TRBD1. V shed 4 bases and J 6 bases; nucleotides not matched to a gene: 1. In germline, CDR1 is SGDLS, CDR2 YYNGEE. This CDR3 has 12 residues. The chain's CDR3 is CASSTGGNGYTF. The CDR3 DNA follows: TGTGCCAGCAGCACAGGGGGCAATGGCTACACCTTC.

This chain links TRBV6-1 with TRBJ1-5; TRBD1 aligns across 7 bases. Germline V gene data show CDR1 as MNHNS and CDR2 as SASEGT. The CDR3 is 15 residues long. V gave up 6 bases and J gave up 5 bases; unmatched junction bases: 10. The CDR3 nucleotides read TGTGCCAGCAGGATCCGGGACAGCCGTGATCAGCCCCAGCATTTT. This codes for CASRIRDSRDQPQHF.

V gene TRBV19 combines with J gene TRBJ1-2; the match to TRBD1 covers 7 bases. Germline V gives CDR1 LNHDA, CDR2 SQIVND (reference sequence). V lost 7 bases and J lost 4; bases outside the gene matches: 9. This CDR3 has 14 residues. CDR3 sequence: CASTVTGYAYGYTF. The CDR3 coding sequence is TGTGCCAGTACCGTGACAGGGTATGCCTATGGCTACACCTTC. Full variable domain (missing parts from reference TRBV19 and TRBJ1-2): DGGITQSPKYLFRKEGQNVTLSCEQNLNHDAMYWYRQDPGQGLRLIYYSQIVNDFQKGDIAEGYSVSREKKESFPLTVTSAQKNPTAFYLCASTVTGYAYGYTFGSGTRLTVV.

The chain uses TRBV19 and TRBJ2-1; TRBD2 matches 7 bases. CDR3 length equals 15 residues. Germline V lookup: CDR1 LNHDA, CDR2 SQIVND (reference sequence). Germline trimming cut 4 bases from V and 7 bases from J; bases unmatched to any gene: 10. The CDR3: CASSKSGLLRNEQFF. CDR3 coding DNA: TGTGCCAGTAGTAAATCGGGACTACTGCGGAATGAGCAGTTCTTC.

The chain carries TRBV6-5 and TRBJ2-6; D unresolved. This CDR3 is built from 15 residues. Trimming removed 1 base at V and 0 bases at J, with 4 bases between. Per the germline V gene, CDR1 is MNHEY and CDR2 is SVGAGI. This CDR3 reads CASSYYRSGANVLTF. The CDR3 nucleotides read TGTGCCAGCAGTTACTATCGCTCTGGGGCCAACGTCCTGACTTTC.

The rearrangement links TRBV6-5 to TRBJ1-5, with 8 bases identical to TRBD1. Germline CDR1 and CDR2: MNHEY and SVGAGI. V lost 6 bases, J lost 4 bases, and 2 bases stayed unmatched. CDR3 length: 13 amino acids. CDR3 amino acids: CASSRGLNQPQHF. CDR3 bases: TGTGCCAGCAGCAGGGGGCTAAATCAGCCCCAGCATTTT.

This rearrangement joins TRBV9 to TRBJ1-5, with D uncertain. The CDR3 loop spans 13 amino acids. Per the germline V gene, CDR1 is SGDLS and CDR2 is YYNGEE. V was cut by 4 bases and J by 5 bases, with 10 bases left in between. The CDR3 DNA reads TGTGCCAGCAGCCCTAGAGAGGATCAGCCCCAGCATTTT. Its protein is CASSPREDQPQHF.

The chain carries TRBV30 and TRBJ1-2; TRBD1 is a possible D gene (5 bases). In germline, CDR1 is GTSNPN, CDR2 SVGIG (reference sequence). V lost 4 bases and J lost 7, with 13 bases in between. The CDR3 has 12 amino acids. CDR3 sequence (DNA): TGTGCCTGGACCACCTACGGGGGTGGCTACACCTTC. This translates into CAWTTYGGGYTF.

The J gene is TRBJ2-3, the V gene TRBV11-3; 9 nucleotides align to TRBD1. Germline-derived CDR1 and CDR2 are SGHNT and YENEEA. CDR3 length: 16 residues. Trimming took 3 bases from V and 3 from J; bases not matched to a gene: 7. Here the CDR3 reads CASSLRDRVGTDTQYF. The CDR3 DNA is TGTGCCAGCAGCTTGAGGGACAGGGTCGGAACAGATACGCAGTATTTT.

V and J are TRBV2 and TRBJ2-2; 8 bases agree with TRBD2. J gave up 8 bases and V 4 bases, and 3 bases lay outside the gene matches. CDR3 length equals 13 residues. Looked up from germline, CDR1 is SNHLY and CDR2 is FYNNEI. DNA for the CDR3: TGTGCCAGCAGTGCCAGCGGGAGTGGGGAGCTGTTTTTT. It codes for CASSASGSGELFF.

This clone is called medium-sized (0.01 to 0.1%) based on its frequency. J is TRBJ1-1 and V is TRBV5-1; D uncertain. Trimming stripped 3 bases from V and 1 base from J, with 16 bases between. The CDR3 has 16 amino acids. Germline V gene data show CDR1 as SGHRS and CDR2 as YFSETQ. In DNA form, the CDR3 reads TGCGCCAGCAGCTCTGGGAGTAACGCCCCGAACACTGAAGCTTTCTTT. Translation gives CASSSGSNAPNTEAFF.

This CDR3 is CASSLIRDSPLHF. The DNA for the CDR3 is TGTGCCAGCAGCTTAATACGGGATTCACCCCTCCACTTT. This chain links TRBV7-3 with TRBJ1-6; no firm D call. V was shortened by 1 base and J by 8 bases, with 6 bases between the two germline ends. This CDR3 is built from 13 residues. Germline assignment: CDR1 SGHTA and CDR2 FQGTGA.

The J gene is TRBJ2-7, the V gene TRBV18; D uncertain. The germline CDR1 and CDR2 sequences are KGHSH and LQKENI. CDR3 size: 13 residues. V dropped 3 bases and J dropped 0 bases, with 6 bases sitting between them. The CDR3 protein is CASSPLVSYEQYF. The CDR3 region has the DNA TGTGCCAGCTCACCCCTTGTCTCCTACGAGCAGTACTTC.

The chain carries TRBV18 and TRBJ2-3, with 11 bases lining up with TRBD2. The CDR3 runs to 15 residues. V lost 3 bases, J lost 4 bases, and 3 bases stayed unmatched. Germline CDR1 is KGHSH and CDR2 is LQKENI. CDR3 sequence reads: CASSPRLAGSDTQYF. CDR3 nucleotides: TGTGCCAGCTCACCCAGACTAGCGGGGTCAGATACGCAGTATTTT. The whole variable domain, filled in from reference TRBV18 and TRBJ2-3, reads NAGVMQNPRHLVRRRGQEARLRCSPMKGHSHVYWYRQLPEEGLKFMVYLQKENIIDESGMPKERFSAEFPKEGPSILRIQQVVRGDSAAYFCASSPRLAGSDTQYFGPGTRLTVL.

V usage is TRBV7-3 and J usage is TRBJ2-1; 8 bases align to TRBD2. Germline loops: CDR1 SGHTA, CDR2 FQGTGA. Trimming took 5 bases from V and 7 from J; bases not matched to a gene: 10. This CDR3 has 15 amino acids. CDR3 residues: CASSRPGLEKNEQFF. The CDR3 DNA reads TGTGCCAGCAGCCGCCCGGGACTAGAGAAGAATGAGCAGTTCTTC.

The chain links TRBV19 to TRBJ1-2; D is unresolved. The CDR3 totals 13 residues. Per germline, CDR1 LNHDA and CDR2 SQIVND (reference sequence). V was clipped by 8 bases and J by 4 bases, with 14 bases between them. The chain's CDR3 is CASRGQDAYGYTF. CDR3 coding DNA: TGTGCCAGTCGTGGGCAGGATGCCTATGGCTACACCTTC. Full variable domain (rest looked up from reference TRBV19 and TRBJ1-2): DGGITQSPKYLFRKEGQNVTLSCEQNLNHDAMYWYRQDPGQGLRLIYYSQIVNDFQKGDIAEGYSVSREKKESFPLTVTSAQKNPTAFYLCASRGQDAYGYTFGSGTRLTVV.

The CDR3 region is CASSLGMDQPQHF. CDR3 nucleotide sequence: TGTGCCAGTAGCCTCGGGATGGATCAGCCCCAGCATTTT. V usage is TRBV19 and J usage is TRBJ1-5; D unresolved. In germline, CDR1 is LNHDA, CDR2 SQIVND (reference sequence). Between the trimmed V and J ends, which lost 6 bases and 5 bases, there was a span of 11 bases. The length of the CDR3 is 13 residues.

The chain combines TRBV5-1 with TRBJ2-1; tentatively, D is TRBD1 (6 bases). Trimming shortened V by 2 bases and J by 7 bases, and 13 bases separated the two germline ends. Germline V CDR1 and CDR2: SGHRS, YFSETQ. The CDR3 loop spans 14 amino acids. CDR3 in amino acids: CASSLENTGNEQFF. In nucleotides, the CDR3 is TGCGCCAGCAGCTTAGAAAACACAGGGAATGAGCAGTTCTTC. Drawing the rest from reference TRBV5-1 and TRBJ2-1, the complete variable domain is KAGVTQTPRYLIKTRGQQVTLSCSPISGHRSVSWYQQTPGQGLQFLFEYFSETQRNKGNFPGRFSGRQFSNSRSEMNVSTLELGDSALYLCASSLENTGNEQFFGPGTRLTVL.

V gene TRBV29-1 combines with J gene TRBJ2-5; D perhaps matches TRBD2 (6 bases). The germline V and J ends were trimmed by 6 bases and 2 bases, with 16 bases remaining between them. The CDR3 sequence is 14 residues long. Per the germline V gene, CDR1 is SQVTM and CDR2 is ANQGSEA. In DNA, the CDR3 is TGCAGCGTCTCTGGCGGGGAAATTCAAGAGACCCAGTACTTC. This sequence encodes CSVSGGEIQETQYF. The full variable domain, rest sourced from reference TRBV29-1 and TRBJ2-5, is SAVISQKPSRDICQRGTSLTIQCQVDSQVTMMFWYRQQPGQSLTLIATANQGSEATYESGFVIDKFPISRPNLTFSTLTVSNMSPEDSSIYLCSVSGGEIQETQYFGPGTRLLVL.

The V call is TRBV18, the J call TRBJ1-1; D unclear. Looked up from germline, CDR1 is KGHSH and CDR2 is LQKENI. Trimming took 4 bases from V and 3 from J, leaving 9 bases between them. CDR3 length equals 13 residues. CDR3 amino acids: CASSRAPDTEAFF. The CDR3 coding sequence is TGTGCCAGCTCACGGGCCCCGGACACTGAAGCTTTCTTT. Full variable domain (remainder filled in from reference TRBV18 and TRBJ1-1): NAGVMQNPRHLVRRRGQEARLRCSPMKGHSHVYWYRQLPEEGLKFMVYLQKENIIDESGMPKERFSAEFPKEGPSILRIQQVVRGDSAAYFCASSRAPDTEAFFGQGTRLTVV.

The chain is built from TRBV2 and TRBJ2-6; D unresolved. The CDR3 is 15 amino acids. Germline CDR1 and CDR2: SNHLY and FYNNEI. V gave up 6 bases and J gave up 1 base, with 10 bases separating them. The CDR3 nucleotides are TGTGCCAGCAGAATTAGAGCTTCTGGGGCCAACGTCCTGACTTTC. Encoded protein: CASRIRASGANVLTF.

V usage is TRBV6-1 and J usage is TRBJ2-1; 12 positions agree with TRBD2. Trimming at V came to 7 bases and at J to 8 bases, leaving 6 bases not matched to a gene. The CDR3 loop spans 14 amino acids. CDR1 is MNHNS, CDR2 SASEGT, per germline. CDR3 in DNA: TGTGCCAGCACATTACTAGCGGGAGGAGATGAGCAGTTCTTC. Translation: CASTLLAGGDEQFF.